The rows below give T cell receptor beta chains drawn from one sample of a study of Graves' ophthalmopathy and Graves' hyperthyroidism. TCRdb passed the multiplex PCR reads through MiXCR, listing each CDR3 protein once. The sample contains about 370,000 distinct CDR3 sequences, roughly 17% of which appear only once. Sequencing was done on a sample of peripheral blood. All receptors derive from an adult woman with stable Graves' hyperthyroidism. CDR3s include the opening cysteine and the closing phenylalanine or tryptophan. Each record gives: J gene, CDR3 length, V gene, clone size, D gene, CDR3 protein, CDR3 DNA. D genes are given only for firm matches. A clone size is listed for some rows: how often the clone was seen (once, few, many), or a class if it is expanded.

J gene: TRBJ2-3; CDR3 length: 13; V gene: TRBV5-5; clone size: NA; D gene: NA; CDR3 protein: CASIRGNTDTQYF; CDR3 DNA: TGTGCCAGCATCAGGGGCAACACAGATACGCAGTATTTT
J gene: TRBJ2-5; CDR3 length: 13; V gene: TRBV20-1; clone size: NA; D gene: NA; CDR3 protein: CSARRVMQETQYF; CDR3 DNA: TGCAGTGCTAGGAGGGTAATGCAAGAGACCCAGTACTTC
J gene: TRBJ2-7; CDR3 length: 15; V gene: TRBV6-2/TRBV6-3; clone size: many; D gene: TRBD1; CDR3 protein: CASSQGTGVVYEQYF; CDR3 DNA: TGTGCCAGCAGTCAAGGGACAGGGGTGGTCTACGAGCAGTACTTC
J gene: TRBJ1-2; CDR3 length: 15; V gene: TRBV19; clone size: many; D gene: NA; CDR3 protein: CASSSWTEANYGYTF; CDR3 DNA: TGTGCCAGTAGTAGCTGGACAGAAGCTAACTATGGCTACACCTTC
J gene: TRBJ2-4; CDR3 length: 16; V gene: TRBV7-8; clone size: NA; D gene: NA; CDR3 protein: CASSLARVTNLNIQYF; CDR3 DNA: TGTGCCAGCAGCTTAGCGCGGGTGACAAATTTAAACATTCAGTACTTC
J gene: TRBJ1-6; CDR3 length: 15; V gene: TRBV27; clone size: many; D gene: NA; CDR3 protein: CASSFGAAAYSPLHF; CDR3 DNA: TGTGCCAGCAGTTTTGGCGCAGCGGCCTATTCACCCCTCCACTTT
J gene: TRBJ2-5; CDR3 length: 19; V gene: TRBV12-3/TRBV12-4; clone size: many; D gene: TRBD2; CDR3 protein: CASSSGTSGSGNRLETQYF; CDR3 DNA: TGTGCCAGCAGTTCCGGGACTAGCGGGAGTGGTAATAGATTGGAGACCCAGTACTTC
J gene: TRBJ2-4; CDR3 length: 16; V gene: TRBV20-1; clone size: many; D gene: NA; CDR3 protein: CSAPGPRVWTKNIQYF; CDR3 DNA: TGCAGTGCCCCGGGCCCTCGTGTCTGGACCAAAAACATTCAGTACTTC
J gene: TRBJ2-7; CDR3 length: 16; V gene: TRBV6-1; clone size: many; D gene: TRBD1; CDR3 protein: CASSEFFGQGTYEQYF; CDR3 DNA: TGTGCCAGCAGTGAATTTTTCGGACAGGGGACCTACGAGCAGTACTTC
J gene: TRBJ1-5; CDR3 length: 14; V gene: TRBV19; clone size: many; D gene: NA; CDR3 protein: CASDPRDQNQPQHF; CDR3 DNA: TGTGCCAGCGACCCCAGGGACCAAAATCAGCCCCAGCATTTT
J gene: TRBJ1-6; CDR3 length: 17; V gene: TRBV6-2/TRBV6-3; clone size: NA; D gene: NA; CDR3 protein: CASSNLGTGRDVSPLHF; CDR3 DNA: TGTGCCAGCAGTAACCTTGGGACGGGACGGGACGTATCACCCCTCCACTTT
J gene: TRBJ1-5; CDR3 length: 11; V gene: TRBV12-3/TRBV12-4; clone size: NA; D gene: NA; CDR3 protein: CASSHTGPQHF; CDR3 DNA: TGTGCCAGCAGTCATACAGGGCCTCAGCATTTT
J gene: TRBJ2-7; CDR3 length: 15; V gene: TRBV7-2; clone size: many; D gene: TRBD1; CDR3 protein: CASSLFRTGPYEQYF; CDR3 DNA: TGTGCCAGCAGCTTATTTAGGACAGGCCCCTACGAGCAGTACTTC
J gene: TRBJ1-3; CDR3 length: 12; V gene: TRBV25-1; clone size: many; D gene: NA; CDR3 protein: CASSKKSGSIYF; CDR3 DNA: TGTGCCAGCAGCAAAAAATCCGGTAGCATATATTTT
J gene: TRBJ1-2; CDR3 length: 13; V gene: TRBV5-6; clone size: many; D gene: NA; CDR3 protein: CASNLYKSGGYTF; CDR3 DNA: TGTGCCAGCAATCTATATAAATCGGGGGGCTACACCTTC
J gene: TRBJ2-7; CDR3 length: 15; V gene: TRBV19; clone size: many; D gene: TRBD2; CDR3 protein: CASSQAGGSSYEQYF; CDR3 DNA: TGTGCCAGTAGTCAAGCGGGAGGAAGCTCCTACGAGCAGTACTTC
J gene: TRBJ1-2; CDR3 length: 16; V gene: TRBV6-5; clone size: many; D gene: TRBD1; CDR3 protein: CASSSQGTGVFYGYTF; CDR3 DNA: TGTGCCAGCAGTTCGCAGGGGACAGGGGTTTTCTATGGCTACACCTTC
J gene: TRBJ2-2; CDR3 length: 16; V gene: TRBV28; clone size: many; D gene: NA; CDR3 protein: CASSLQDSPTGGELFF; CDR3 DNA: TGTGCCAGCAGTCTACAGGACAGCCCAACGGGGGGGGAGCTGTTTTTT
J gene: TRBJ2-2; CDR3 length: 14; V gene: TRBV28; clone size: many; D gene: NA; CDR3 protein: CASSRSGGTGELFF; CDR3 DNA: TGTGCCAGCTCTCGGTCCGGGGGCACCGGGGAGCTGTTTTTT
J gene: TRBJ1-2; CDR3 length: 15; V gene: TRBV25-1; clone size: many; D gene: NA; CDR3 protein: CASSETRGGVYGYTF; CDR3 DNA: TGTGCCAGCAGTGAAACAAGAGGGGGAGTCTATGGCTACACCTTC
J gene: TRBJ1-2; CDR3 length: 13; V gene: TRBV20-1; clone size: NA; D gene: NA; CDR3 protein: CSARGVGTYGYTF; CDR3 DNA: TGCAGTGCTAGAGGGGTAGGAACCTATGGCTACACCTTC
J gene: TRBJ2-7; CDR3 length: 15; V gene: TRBV29-1; clone size: many; D gene: TRBD1; CDR3 protein: CSVVRGQGATYEQYF; CDR3 DNA: TGCAGCGTTGTACGGGGACAGGGGGCTACCTACGAGCAGTACTTC
J gene: TRBJ1-5; CDR3 length: 14; V gene: TRBV7-6; clone size: many; D gene: NA; CDR3 protein: CAPEGAPGNQPQHF; CDR3 DNA: TGTGCCCCTGAGGGAGCACCTGGTAATCAGCCCCAGCATTTT
J gene: TRBJ2-7; CDR3 length: 16; V gene: TRBV19; clone size: NA; D gene: NA; CDR3 protein: CASSPNDGGAYHEQYF; CDR3 DNA: TGTGCCAGTAGTCCTAATGATGGGGGGGCTTATCACGAGCAGTACTTC
J gene: TRBJ1-5; CDR3 length: 17; V gene: TRBV6-8; clone size: many; D gene: NA; CDR3 protein: CASSQPPGGGGNQPQHF; CDR3 DNA: TGTGCCAGCAGTCAACCCCCGGGCGGCGGCGGCAATCAGCCCCAGCATTTT